This T cell receptor beta chain was recorded in a study of blood T cell repertoires in COVID-19. With 3 bases removed from V and 1 base from J, the gap between germline ends came to 6 bases. The CDR3 spans 13 residues. The authors' processing: By means of reference gene primer amplification, nucleated cell counts were estimated. The protocol was immunoSEQ multiplex PCR, while the TCRdb copy is restricted to in-frame clones and leaves out a portion. That table furnishes V, J and clone size, whereas the DNA furnished D and trimming. The sample lists some 170,000 clones; roughly 81% were seen once. The sample taken for sequencing was peripheral blood. The TCR sequence derives from a woman aged 40-49 years with COVID-19, enrolled during active disease. V gene TRBV12-3 or TRBV12-4 combines with J gene TRBJ1-1; D gene ambiguous. CDR3: CASSFFGNTEAFF. CDR3 in DNA: TGTGCCAGCAGTTTTTTCGGGAACACTGAAGCTTTCTTT.